This T cell receptor (beta chain) was captured by sequencing in a study of shared clonotypes between healthy human individuals. In the study overall: Aged between 18 and 49, the donors were a couple of women and three men. Regarding the study as a whole: Sharing across four donors was highest in naive CD4 (around 5%) and lowest in memory CD8 (roughly 0.4%).

Regarding this clone: The antigen remains undetermined.

Positively selected for CCR7, the CD45RO-negative cells used as naive CD8 cells excluded terminally differentiated effector memory CD45RA+ cells. Each of the donors was a healthy adult who was HIV-negative and had not had a recent acute infection or vaccination. Profiling relied on immunoSEQ multiplex PCR, and the TCRdb table lists in-frame clones only, not all of them. The data contain 1.5 million to 2.5 million clones, 85% to 95% of them singletons. Germline CDR1 reads MNHEY; CDR2 reads SMNVEV (reference sequence). Trimming stripped 3 bases from V and 7 bases from J, with 7 bases between. This CDR3 is 12 amino acids long.

The chain joins TRBV27 to TRBJ2-1; D call uncertain. The sample was naive CD8+ T cells sorted from blood. This TCR derives from a man aged 18 to 30 in good health. CDR3 loop: CASSFSVNEQFF. As DNA, the CDR3 is TGTGCCAGCAGTTTTTCCGTGAATGAGCAGTTCTTC.